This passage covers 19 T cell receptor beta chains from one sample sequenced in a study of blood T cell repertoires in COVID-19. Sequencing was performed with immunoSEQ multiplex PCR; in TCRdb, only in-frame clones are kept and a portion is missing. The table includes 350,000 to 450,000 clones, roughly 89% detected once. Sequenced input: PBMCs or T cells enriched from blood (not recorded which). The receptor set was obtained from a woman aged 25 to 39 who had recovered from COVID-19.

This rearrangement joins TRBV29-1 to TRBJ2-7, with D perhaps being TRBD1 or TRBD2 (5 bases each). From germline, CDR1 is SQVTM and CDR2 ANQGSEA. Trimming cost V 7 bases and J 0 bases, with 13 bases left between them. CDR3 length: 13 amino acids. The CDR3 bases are TGCAGCGGGGGGACGGGGATCTCCTACGAGCAGTACTTC. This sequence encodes CSGGTGISYEQYF.

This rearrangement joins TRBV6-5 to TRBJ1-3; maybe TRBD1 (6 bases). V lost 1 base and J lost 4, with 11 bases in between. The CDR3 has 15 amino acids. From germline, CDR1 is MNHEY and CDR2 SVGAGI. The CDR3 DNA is TGTGCCAGCAGTTACTACGGACAGAACGGAAACACCATATATTTT. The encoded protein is CASSYYGQNGNTIYF.

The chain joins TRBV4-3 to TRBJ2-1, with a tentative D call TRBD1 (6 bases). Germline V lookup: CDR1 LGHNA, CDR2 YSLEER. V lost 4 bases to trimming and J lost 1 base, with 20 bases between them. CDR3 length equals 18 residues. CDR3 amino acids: CASSPIYRATKSYNEQFF. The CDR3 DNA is TGCGCCAGCAGCCCCATTTACAGGGCAACTAAATCCTACAATGAGCAGTTCTTC.

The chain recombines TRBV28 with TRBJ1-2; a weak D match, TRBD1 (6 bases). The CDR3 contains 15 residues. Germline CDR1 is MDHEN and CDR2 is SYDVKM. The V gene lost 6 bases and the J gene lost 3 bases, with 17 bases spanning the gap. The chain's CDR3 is CASRPHNREYYGYTF. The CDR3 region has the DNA TGTGCCAGCAGACCTCATAACAGGGAGTACTATGGCTACACCTTC.

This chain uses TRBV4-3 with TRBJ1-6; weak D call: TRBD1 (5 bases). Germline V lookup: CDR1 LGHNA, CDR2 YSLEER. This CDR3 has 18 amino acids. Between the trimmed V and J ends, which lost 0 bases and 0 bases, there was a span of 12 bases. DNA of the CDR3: TGCGCCAGCAGCCAAGATCCCAGGGAAAGCTCCTATAATTCACCCCTCCACTTT. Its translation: CASSQDPRESSYNSPLHF.

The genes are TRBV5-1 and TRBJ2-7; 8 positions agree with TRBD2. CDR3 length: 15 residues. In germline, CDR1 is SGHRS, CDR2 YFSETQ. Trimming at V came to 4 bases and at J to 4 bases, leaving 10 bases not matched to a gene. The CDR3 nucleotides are TGCGCCAGCAGCCCTAGGACTAGCCCCAATTACGAGCAGTACTTC. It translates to CASSPRTSPNYEQYF.

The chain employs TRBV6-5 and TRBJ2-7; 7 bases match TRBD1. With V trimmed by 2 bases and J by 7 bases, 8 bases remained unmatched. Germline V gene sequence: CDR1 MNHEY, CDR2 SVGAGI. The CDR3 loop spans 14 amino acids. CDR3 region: CASSYVGQPREQYF. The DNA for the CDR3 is TGTGCCAGCAGTTACGTGGGACAGCCCAGAGAGCAGTACTTC.

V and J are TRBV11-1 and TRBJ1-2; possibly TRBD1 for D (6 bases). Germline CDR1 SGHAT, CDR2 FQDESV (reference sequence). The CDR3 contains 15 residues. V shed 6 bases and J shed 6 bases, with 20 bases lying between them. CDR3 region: CASRTRAQGTNGYTF. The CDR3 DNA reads TGTGCCAGCAGAACCAGGGCCCAAGGGACAAATGGCTACACCTTC.

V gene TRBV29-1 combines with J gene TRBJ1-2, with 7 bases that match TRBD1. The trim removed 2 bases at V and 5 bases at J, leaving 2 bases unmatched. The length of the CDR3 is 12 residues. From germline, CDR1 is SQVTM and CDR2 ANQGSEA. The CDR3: CSVEQGGYGYTF. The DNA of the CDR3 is TGCAGCGTTGAACAGGGGGGATATGGCTACACCTTC.

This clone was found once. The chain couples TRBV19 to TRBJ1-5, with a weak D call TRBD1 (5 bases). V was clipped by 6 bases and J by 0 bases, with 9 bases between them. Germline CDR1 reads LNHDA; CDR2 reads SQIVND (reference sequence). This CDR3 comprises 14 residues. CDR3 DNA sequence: TGTGCCAGTAGCCGGGACTATAGCAATCAGCCCCAGCATTTT. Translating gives CASSRDYSNQPQHF.

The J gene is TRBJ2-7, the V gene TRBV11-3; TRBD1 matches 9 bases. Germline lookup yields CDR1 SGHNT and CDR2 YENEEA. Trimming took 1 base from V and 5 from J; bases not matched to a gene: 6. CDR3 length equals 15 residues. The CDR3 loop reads CASSLGRTGAHEQYF. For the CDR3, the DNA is TGTGCCAGCAGCTTAGGCAGGACAGGGGCCCACGAGCAGTACTTC.

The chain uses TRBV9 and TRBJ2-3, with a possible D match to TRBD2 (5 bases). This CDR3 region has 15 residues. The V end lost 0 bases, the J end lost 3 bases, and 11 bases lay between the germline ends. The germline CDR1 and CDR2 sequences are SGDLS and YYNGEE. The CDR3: CASSVADEGTDTQYF. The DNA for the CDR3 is TGTGCCAGCAGCGTAGCTGATGAGGGTACAGATACGCAGTATTTT.

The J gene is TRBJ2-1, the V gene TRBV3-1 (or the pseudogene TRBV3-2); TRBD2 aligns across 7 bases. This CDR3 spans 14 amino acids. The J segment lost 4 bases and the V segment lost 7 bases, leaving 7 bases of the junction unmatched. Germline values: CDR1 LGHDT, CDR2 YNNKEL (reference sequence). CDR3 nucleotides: TGTGCCAGCACCGGGGGGAATCCATACAATGAGCAGTTCTTC. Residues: CASTGGNPYNEQFF.

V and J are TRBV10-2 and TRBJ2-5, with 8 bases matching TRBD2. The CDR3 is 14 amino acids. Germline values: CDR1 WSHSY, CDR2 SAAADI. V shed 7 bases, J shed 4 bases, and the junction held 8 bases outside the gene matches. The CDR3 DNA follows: TGCGCCAGCAAACCCGGGAGGGTAGGAGAGACCCAGTACTTC. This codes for CASKPGRVGETQYF.

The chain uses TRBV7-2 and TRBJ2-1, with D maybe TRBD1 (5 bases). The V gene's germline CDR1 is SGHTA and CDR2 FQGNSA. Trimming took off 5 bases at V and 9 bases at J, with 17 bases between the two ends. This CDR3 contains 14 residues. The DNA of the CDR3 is TGTGCCAGCAGCGGCCACCAGGGTCCCATTGAGCAGTTCTTC. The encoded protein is CASSGHQGPIEQFF.

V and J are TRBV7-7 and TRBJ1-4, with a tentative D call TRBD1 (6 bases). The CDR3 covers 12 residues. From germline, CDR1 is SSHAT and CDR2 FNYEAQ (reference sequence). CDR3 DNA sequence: TGTGCTGTTGGACAGAACGGGGAAAAACTGTTTTTT. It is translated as CAVGQNGEKLFF.

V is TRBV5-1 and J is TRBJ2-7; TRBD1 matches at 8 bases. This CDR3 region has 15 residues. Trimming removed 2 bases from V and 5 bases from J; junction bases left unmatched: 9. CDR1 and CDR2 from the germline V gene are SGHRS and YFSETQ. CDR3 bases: TGCGCCAGCAGCTTTTGGTCAGGGGGCATGGACGAGCAGTACTTC. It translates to CASSFWSGGMDEQYF.

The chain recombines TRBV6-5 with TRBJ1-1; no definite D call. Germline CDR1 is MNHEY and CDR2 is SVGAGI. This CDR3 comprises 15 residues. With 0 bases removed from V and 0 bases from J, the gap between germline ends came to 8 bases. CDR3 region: CASSYSVRLNTEAFF. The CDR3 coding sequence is TGTGCCAGCAGTTACTCGGTGCGGTTGAACACTGAAGCTTTCTTT.

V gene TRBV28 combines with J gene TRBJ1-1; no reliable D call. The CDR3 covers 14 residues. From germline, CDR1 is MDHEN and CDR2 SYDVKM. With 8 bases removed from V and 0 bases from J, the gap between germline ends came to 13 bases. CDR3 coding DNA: TGTGCCAGCCTACCTCATCGGGTGAACACTGAAGCTTTCTTT. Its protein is CASLPHRVNTEAFF.